Listed here is a single T cell receptor beta chain. The data were obtained in a study of T cells expressing NK-cell markers. The CDR3 has 18 residues. Germline V CDR1 and CDR2: MNHNS, SASEGT. With the 5' RACE reads reprocessed, TCRdb shows one record per CDR3 protein and no DNA. The repertoire table contains approximately 440,000 distinct CDR3 sequences. The gene calls are TRBV6-1 and TRBJ2-6; lacking DNA, the TRBD2 call made by TCRdb goes unchecked. The sequenced sample was blood T cells: a sorted CD56 or NKG2C T cell subset, CD4+ or CD8+ T cells, or bulk PBMC T cells (not recorded which). The receptor's source is a woman aged 50 to 60 in good health. The CDR3 region is CASSERSGRAYGANVLTF.